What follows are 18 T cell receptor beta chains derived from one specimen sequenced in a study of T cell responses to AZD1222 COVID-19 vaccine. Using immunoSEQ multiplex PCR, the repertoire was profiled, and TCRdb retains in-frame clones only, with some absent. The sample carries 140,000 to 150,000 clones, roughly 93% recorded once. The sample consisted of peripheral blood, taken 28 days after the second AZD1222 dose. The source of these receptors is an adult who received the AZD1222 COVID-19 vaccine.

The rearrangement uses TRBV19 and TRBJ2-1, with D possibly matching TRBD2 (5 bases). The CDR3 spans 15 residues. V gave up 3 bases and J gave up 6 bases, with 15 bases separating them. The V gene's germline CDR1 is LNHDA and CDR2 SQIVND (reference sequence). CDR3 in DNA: TGTGCCAGTAGTATTGGTGGGAGTATACGCAATGAGCAGTTCTTC. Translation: CASSIGGSIRNEQFF.

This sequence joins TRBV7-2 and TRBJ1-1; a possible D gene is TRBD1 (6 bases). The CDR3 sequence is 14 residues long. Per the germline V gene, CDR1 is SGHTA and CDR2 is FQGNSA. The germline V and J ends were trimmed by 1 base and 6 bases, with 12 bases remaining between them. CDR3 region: CASSLDRGGSEAFF. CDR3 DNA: TGTGCCAGCAGCTTAGACCGCGGGGGCTCTGAAGCTTTCTTT.

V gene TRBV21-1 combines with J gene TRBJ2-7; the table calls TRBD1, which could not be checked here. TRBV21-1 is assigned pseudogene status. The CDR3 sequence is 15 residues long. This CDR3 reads CASSKGHSNFYEQYF. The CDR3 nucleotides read TGTGCCAGCAGCAAAGGCCACAGTAATTTCTACGAGCAGTACTTC.

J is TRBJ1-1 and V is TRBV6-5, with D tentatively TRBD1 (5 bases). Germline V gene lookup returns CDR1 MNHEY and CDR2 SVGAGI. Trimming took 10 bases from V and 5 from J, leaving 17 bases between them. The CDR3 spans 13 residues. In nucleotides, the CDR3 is TGTGCCACTGGCAGCGGGGCCGGAACTGAAGCTTTCTTT. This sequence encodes CATGSGAGTEAFF.

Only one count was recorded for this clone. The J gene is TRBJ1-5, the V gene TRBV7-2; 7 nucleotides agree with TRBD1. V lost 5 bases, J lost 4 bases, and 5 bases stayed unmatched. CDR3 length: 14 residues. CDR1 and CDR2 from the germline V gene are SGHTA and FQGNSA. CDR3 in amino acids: CASSRGTENQPQHF. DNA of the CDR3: TGTGCCAGCAGCCGCGGGACAGAGAATCAGCCCCAGCATTTT.

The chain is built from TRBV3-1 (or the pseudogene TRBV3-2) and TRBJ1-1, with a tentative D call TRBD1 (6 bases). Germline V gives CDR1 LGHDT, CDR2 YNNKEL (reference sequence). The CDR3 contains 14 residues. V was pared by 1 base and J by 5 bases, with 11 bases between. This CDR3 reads CASSQVRGGTEAFF. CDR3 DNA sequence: TGTGCCAGCAGCCAAGTTAGGGGGGGAACTGAAGCTTTCTTT.

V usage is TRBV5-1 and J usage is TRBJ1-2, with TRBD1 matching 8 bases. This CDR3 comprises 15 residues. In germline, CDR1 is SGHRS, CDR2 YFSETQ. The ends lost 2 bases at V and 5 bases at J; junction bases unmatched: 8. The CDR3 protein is CASSLGQGLGYGYTF. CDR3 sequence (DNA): TGCGCCAGCAGCTTAGGACAGGGTCTGGGATATGGCTACACCTTC.

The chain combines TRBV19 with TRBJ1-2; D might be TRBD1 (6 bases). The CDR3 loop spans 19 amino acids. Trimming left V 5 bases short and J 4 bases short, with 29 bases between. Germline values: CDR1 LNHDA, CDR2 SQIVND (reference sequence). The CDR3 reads CASSPPLGTRDGYSYGYTF. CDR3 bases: TGTGCCAGTAGTCCCCCCCTAGGGACAAGGGACGGCTATAGCTATGGCTACACCTTC.

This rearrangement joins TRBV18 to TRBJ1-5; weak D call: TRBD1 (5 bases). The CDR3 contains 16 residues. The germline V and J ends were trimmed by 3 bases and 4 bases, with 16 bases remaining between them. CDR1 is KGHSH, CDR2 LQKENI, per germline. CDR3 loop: CASSPAHGGANQPQHF. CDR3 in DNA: TGTGCCAGCTCACCGGCTCACGGGGGAGCGAATCAGCCCCAGCATTTT.

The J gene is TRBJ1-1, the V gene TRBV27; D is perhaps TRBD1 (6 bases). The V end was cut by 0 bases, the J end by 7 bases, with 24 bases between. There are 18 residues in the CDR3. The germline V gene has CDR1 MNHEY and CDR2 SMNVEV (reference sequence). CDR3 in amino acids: CASSLSYRGRGGRGEAFF. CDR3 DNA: TGTGCCAGCAGTTTATCTTACCGGGGTCGTGGGGGGCGGGGTGAAGCTTTCTTT.

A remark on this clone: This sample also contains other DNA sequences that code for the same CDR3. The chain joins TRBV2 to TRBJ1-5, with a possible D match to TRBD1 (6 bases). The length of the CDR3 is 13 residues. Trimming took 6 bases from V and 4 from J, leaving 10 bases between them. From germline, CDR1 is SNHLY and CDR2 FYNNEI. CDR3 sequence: CASRLTGNQPQHF. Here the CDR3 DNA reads TGTGCCAGCAGGTTGACAGGAAATCAGCCCCAGCATTTT. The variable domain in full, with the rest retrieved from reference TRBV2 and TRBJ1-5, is EPEVTQTPSHQVTQMGQEVILRCVPISNHLYFYWYRQILGQKVEFLVSFYNNEISEKSEIFDDQFSVERPDGSNFTLKIRSTKLEDSAMYFCASRLTGNQPQHFGDGTRLSIL.

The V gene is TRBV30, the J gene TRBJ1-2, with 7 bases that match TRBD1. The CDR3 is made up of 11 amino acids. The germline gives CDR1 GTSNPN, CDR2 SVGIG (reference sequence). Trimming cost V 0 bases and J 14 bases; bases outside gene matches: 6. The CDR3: CAWSVGGRRTF. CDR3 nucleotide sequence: TGTGCCTGGAGTGTAGGGGGCCGTCGGACCTTC. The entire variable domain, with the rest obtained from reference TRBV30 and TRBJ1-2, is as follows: SQTIHQWPATLVQPVGSPLSLECTVEGTSNPNLYWYRQAAGRGLQLLFYSVGIGQISSEVPQNLSASRPQDRQFILSSKKLLLSDSGFYLCAWSVGGRRTFGSGTRLTVV.

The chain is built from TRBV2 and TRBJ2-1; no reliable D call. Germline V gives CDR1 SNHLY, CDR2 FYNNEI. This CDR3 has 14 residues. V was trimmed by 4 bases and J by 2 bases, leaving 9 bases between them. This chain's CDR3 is CASSVDGTYNEQFF. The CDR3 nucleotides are TGTGCCAGCAGTGTAGACGGAACCTACAATGAGCAGTTCTTC. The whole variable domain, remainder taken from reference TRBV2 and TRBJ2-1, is EPEVTQTPSHQVTQMGQEVILRCVPISNHLYFYWYRQILGQKVEFLVSFYNNEISEKSEIFDDQFSVERPDGSNFTLKIRSTKLEDSAMYFCASSVDGTYNEQFFGPGTRLTVL.

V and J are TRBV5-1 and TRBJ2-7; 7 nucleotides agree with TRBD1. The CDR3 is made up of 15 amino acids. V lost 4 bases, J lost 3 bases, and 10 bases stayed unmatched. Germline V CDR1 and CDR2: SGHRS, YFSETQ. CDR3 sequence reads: CASSNLRGSGYEQYF. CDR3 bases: TGCGCCAGCAGCAACCTCAGGGGGTCGGGCTACGAGCAGTACTTC.

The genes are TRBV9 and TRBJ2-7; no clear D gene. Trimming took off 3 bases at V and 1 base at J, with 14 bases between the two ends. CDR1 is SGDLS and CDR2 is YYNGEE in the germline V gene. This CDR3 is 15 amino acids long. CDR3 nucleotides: TGTGCCAGCAGCGCTCATACGACCCAATCCTACGAGCAGTACTTC. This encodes CASSAHTTQSYEQYF. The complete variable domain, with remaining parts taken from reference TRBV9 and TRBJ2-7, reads DSGVTQTPKHLITATGQRVTLRCSPRSGDLSVYWYQQSLDQGLQFLIQYYNGEERAKGNILERFSAQQFPDLHSELNLSSLELGDSALYFCASSAHTTQSYEQYFGPGTRLTVT.

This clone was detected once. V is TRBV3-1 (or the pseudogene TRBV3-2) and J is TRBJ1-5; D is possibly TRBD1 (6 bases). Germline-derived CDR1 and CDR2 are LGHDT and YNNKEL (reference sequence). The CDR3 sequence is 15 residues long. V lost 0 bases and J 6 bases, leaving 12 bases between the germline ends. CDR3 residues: CASSQESGVAQPQHF. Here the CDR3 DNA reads TGTGCCAGCAGCCAAGAATCAGGGGTCGCTCAGCCCCAGCATTTT.

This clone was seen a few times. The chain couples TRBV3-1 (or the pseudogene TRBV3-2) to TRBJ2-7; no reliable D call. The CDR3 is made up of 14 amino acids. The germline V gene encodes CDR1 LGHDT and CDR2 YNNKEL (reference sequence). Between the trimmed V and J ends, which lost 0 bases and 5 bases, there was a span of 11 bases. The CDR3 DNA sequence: TGTGCCAGCAGCCAAGAGGAAATTTCTAACGAGCAGTACTTC. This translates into CASSQEEISNEQYF.

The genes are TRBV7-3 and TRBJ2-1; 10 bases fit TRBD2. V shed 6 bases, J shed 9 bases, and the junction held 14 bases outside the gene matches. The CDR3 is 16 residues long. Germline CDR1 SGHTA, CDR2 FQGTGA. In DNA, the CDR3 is TGTGCCAGCAGGGGGAAGAGCGGGAGGGCCGTTAGTGAGCAGTTCTTC. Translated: CASRGKSGRAVSEQFF.